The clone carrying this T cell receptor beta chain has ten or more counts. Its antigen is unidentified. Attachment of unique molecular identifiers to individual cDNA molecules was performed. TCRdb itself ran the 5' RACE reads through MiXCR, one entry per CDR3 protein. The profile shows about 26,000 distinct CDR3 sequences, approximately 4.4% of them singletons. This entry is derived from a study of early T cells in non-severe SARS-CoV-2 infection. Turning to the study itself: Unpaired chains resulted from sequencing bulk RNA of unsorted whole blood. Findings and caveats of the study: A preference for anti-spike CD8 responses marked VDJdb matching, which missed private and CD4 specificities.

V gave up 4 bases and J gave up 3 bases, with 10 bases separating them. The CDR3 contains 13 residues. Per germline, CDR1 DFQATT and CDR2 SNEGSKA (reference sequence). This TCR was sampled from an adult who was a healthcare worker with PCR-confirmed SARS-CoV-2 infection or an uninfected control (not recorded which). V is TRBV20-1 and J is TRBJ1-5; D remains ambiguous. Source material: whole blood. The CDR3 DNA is TGCAGTGCTACGGAACGGGTCAATCAGCCCCAGCATTTT. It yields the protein CSATERVNQPQHF.